This entry lists 9 T cell receptor beta chains sequenced from one sample in a study of neurological immune-mediated disorders. TCRdb passed the 5' RACE reads through MiXCR, listing each CDR3 protein once. Altogether 50,000 to 75,000 distinct CDR3 sequences are present, over 9.5% being singletons, with the ten largest covering roughly 10%. The sample taken for sequencing was PBMCs. The receptors stem from a woman aged 55 to 70 with HTLV-1-associated myelopathy (HAM/TSP).

The table lists this clonotype with many counts. One end of the junction is discordant with germline, which a read error may explain. The chain carries TRBV29-1 and TRBJ2-7, with 7 positions matching TRBD1. Germline V gene data show CDR1 as SQVTM and CDR2 as ANQGSEA. The length of the CDR3 is 12 residues. CDR3 protein: CSVVGDSYGQYF. In nucleotides, the CDR3 is TGCAGCGTTGTTGGGGACAGCTACGGGCAGTACTTC.

This clonotype showed up many times. The V and J genes are TRBV7-7 and TRBJ2-1, with D tentatively TRBD1 (5 bases). Germline V CDR1 and CDR2: SSHAT, FNYEAQ (reference sequence). V was cut by 1 base and J by 0 bases, with 13 bases left in between. This CDR3 spans 17 amino acids. The CDR3 DNA reads as TGTGCCAGCAGCTTAGGGGGCATTGGGGTCTCCTACAATGAGCAGTTCTTC. This sequence encodes CASSLGGIGVSYNEQFF.

The chain recombines TRBV18 with TRBJ2-3; D not certain. Per germline, CDR1 KGHSH and CDR2 LQKENI. The V and J ends lost 3 bases and 1 base respectively, with 14 bases between them. The CDR3 spans 16 residues. CDR3 nucleotides: TGTGCCAGCTCACCTCCCTTCGTAGCTGGCACAGATACGCAGTATTTT. Encoded protein: CASSPPFVAGTDTQYF.

This clonotype was picked up a small number of times. The chain is built from TRBV10-3 and TRBJ1-2, with D maybe TRBD1 (6 bases). Germline V CDR1 and CDR2: ENHRY, SYGVKD. The V end was cut by 2 bases, the J end by 0 bases, with 10 bases between. The CDR3 runs 15 residues. The CDR3: CAISEGQGTNYGYTF. The CDR3 DNA reads as TGTGCCATCAGTGAGGGTCAGGGGACTAACTATGGCTACACCTTC.

On this clonotype itself: It may be a read error: a sequence one base away is much more abundant. The chain is built from TRBV5-5 and TRBJ2-1; D not certain. This CDR3 contains 12 residues. Germline CDR1 SGHKS, CDR2 YYEKEE (reference sequence). DNA for the CDR3: TGTGTCAGCAGCTTAGAACCCAATGAGCAGTTCTTC. This encodes CVSSLEPNEQFF.

The table lists this clonotype with many counts. The V and J genes are TRBV20-1 and TRBJ2-3; a possible D gene is TRBD1 (5 bases). The CDR3 extends over 14 amino acids. Germline V lookup: CDR1 DFQATT, CDR2 SNEGSKA (reference sequence). V gave up 5 bases and J gave up 2 bases, with 14 bases separating them. CDR3 loop: CSAARAGNTDTQYF. For the CDR3, the DNA is TGCAGTGCTGCCAGGGCAGGGAACACAGATACGCAGTATTTT.

This clonotype was seen at least ten times. The chain carries TRBV2 and TRBJ2-3, with 8 positions matching TRBD2. This CDR3 has 14 residues. V lost 7 bases and J lost 4; bases outside the gene matches: 7. The V gene's germline CDR1 is SNHLY and CDR2 FYNNEI. The CDR3 is CASKPSGSSDTQYF. As DNA, the CDR3 is TGTGCCAGCAAACCCAGCGGGAGTTCAGATACGCAGTATTTT.

This clonotype came up many times. The J gene is TRBJ2-3, the V gene TRBV20-1; D gene unclear. The V gene lost 3 bases and the J gene lost 4 bases, with 20 bases spanning the gap. Germline V gene data show CDR1 as DFQATT and CDR2 as SNEGSKA (reference sequence). The CDR3 length is 16 residues. The CDR3 reads CSASPPGIGIADTQYF. CDR3 DNA sequence: TGCAGTGCTAGTCCGCCGGGTATTGGGATAGCAGATACGCAGTATTTT.

In its sample, this clonotype was seen many times. The chain links TRBV5-1 to TRBJ2-3, with D perhaps matching TRBD2 (6 bases). Trimming shortened V by 3 bases and J by 5 bases, and 13 bases separated the two germline ends. Looked up from germline, CDR1 is SGHRS and CDR2 is YFSETQ. The length of the CDR3 is 14 residues. The DNA of the CDR3 is TGCGCCAGCAGCTACGGAGGGCAAGAAGATACGCAGTATTTT. Protein sequence: CASSYGGQEDTQYF. The whole variable domain, remainder taken from reference TRBV5-1 and TRBJ2-3, is KAGVTQTPRYLIKTRGQQVTLSCSPISGHRSVSWYQQTPGQGLQFLFEYFSETQRNKGNFPGRFSGRQFSNSRSEMNVSTLELGDSALYLCASSYGGQEDTQYFGPGTRLTVL.